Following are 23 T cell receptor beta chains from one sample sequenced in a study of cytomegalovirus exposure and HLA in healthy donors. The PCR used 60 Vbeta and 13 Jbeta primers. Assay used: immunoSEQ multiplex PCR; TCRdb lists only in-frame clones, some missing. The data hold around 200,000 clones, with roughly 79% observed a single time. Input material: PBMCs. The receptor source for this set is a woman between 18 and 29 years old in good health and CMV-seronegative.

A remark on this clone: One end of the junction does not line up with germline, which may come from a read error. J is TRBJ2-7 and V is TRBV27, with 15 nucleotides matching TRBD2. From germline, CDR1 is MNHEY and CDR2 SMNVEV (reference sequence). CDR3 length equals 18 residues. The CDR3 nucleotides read TGTGCCAACAGTATCGGACTAGCGGGGGGGCCTAGGACCTACGAGCAGTACTTC. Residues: CANSIGLAGGPRTYEQYF.

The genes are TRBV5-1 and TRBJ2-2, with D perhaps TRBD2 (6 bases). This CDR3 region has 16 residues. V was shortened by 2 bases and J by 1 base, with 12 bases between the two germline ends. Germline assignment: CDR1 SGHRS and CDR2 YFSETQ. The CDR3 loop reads CASSLRDFLNTGELFF. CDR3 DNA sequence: TGCGCCAGCAGCTTACGGGACTTCCTGAACACCGGGGAGCTGTTTTTT.

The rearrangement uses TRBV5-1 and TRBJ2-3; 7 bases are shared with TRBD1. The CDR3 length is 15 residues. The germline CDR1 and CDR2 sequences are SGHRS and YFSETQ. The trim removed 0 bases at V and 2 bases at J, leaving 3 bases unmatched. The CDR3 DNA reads TGCGCCAGCAGCTTGGTCACAGGGGCCACAGATACGCAGTATTTT. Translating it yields CASSLVTGATDTQYF.

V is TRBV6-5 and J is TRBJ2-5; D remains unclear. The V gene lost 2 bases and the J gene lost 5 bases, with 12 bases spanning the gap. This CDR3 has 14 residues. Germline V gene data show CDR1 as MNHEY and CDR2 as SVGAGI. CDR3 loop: CASSYGARWETQYF. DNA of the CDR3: TGTGCCAGCAGTTACGGTGCTAGATGGGAGACCCAGTACTTC.

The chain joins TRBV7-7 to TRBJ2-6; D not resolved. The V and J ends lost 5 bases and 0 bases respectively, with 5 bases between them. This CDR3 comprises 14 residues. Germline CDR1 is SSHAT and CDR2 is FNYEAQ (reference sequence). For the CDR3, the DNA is TGTGCCAGCAGCCCCTCCTCTGGGGCCAACGTCCTGACTTTC. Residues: CASSPSSGANVLTF.

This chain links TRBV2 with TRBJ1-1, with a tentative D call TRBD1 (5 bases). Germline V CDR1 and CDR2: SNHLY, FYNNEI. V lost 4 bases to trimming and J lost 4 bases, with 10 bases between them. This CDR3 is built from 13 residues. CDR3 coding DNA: TGTGCCAGCAGTGCAGGGTCGGGCACTGAAGCTTTCTTT. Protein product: CASSAGSGTEAFF.

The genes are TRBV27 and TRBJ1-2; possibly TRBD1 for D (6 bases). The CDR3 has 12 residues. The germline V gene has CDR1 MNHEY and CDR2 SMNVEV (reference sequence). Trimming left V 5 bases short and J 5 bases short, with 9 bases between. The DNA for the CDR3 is TGTGCCAGCAGTCCCACAGGGTATGGCTACACCTTC. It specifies CASSPTGYGYTF.

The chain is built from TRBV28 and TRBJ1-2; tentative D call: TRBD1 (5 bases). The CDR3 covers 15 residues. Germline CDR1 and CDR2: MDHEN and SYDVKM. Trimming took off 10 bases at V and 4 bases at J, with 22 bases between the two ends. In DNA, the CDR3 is TGTGCCAACCCCAAGGAGGGGCCCGATTCCTATGGCTACACCTTC. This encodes CANPKEGPDSYGYTF.

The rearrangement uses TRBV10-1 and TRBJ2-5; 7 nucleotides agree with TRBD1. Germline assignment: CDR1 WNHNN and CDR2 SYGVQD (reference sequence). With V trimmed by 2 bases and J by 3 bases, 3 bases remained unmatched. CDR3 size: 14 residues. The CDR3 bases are TGCGCCAGCAGTGAGCACAGGGGAGAAGAGACCCAGTACTTC. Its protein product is CASSEHRGEETQYF.

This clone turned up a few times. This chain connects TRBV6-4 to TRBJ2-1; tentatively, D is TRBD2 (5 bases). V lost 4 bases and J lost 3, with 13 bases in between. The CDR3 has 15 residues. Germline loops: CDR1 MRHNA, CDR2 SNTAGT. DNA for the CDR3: TGTGCCAGCAGTGTTACGGAGGCCGGCTACAATGAGCAGTTCTTC. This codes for CASSVTEAGYNEQFF.

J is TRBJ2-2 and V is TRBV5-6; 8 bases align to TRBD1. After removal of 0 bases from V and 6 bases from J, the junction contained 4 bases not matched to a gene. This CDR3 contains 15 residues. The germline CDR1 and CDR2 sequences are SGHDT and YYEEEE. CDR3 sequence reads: CASSLVDRDSGELFF. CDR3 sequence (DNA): TGTGCCAGCAGCTTGGTGGACAGGGATTCCGGGGAGCTGTTTTTT. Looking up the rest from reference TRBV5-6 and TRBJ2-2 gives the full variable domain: DAGVTQSPTHLIKTRGQQVTLRCSPKSGHDTVSWYQQALGQGPQFIFQYYEEEERQRGNFPDRFSGHQFPNYSSELNVNALLLGDSALYLCASSLVDRDSGELFFGEGSRLTVL.

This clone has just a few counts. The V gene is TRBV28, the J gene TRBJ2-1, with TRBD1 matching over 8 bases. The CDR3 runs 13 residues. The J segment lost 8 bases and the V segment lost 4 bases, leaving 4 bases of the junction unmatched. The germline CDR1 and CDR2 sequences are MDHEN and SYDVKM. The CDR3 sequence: CASSWAGGYEQFF. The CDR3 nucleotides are TGTGCCAGCAGTTGGGCAGGGGGCTATGAGCAGTTCTTC. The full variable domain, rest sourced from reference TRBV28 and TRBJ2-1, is DVKVTQSSRYLVKRTGEKVFLECVQDMDHENMFWYRQDPGLGLRLIYFSYDVKMKEKGDIPEGYSVSREKKERFSLILESASTNQTSMYLCASSWAGGYEQFFGPGTRLTVL.

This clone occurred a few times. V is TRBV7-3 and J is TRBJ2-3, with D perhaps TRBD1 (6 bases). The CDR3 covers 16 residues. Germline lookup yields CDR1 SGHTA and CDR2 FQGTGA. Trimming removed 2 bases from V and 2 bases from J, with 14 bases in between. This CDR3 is CASSLSGQRFTDTQYF. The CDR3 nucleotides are TGTGCCAGCAGCTTATCGGGACAAAGGTTCACAGATACGCAGTATTTT.

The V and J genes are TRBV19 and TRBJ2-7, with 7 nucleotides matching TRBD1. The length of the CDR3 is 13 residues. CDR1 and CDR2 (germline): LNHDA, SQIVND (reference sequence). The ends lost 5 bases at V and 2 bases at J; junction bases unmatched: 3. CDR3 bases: TGTGCCAGTAGTTTCGGGACAGCCTACGAGCAGTACTTC. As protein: CASSFGTAYEQYF.

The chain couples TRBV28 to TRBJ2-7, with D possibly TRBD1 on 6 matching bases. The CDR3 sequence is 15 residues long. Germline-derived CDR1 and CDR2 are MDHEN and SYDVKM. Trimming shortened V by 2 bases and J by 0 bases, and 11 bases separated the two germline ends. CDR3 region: CASSLGTGTSYEQYF. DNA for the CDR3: TGTGCCAGCAGTTTAGGCACAGGGACCTCCTACGAGCAGTACTTC.

The CDR3 region is CASRVRDRVLGYTF. CDR3 DNA sequence: TGTGCCAGCAGGGTCCGGGACAGGGTTCTTGGCTACACCTTC. This chain links TRBV2 with TRBJ1-2, with 9 bases matching TRBD1. With V trimmed by 6 bases and J by 7 bases, 9 bases remained unmatched. The germline V gene encodes CDR1 SNHLY and CDR2 FYNNEI. This CDR3 has 14 amino acids.

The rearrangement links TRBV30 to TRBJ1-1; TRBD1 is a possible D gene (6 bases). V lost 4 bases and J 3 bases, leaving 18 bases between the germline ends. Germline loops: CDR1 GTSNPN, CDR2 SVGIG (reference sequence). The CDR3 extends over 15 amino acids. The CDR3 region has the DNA TGTGCCTGGAACGGACAGTTACCATTTGACACTGAAGCTTTCTTT. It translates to CAWNGQLPFDTEAFF.

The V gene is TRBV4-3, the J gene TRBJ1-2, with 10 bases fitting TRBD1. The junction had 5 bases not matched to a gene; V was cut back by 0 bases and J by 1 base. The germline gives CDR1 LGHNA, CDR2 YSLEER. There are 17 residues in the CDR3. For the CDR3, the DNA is TGCGCCAGCAGCCAAGATCTCGGGGACAGGGGTAACTATGGCTACACCTTC. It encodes CASSQDLGDRGNYGYTF.

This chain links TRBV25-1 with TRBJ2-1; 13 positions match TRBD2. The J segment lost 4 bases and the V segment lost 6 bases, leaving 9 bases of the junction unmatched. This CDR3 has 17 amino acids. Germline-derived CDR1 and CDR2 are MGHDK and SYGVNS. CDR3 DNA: TGTGCCAGCAGCGATACTAGCGGGAGGGCCGTGTACAATGAGCAGTTCTTC. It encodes CASSDTSGRAVYNEQFF. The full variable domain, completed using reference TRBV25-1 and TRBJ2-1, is EADIYQTPRYLVIGTGKKITLECSQTMGHDKMYWYQQDPGMELHLIHYSYGVNSTEKGDLSSESTVSRIRTEHFPLTLESARPSHTSQYLCASSDTSGRAVYNEQFFGPGTRLTVL.

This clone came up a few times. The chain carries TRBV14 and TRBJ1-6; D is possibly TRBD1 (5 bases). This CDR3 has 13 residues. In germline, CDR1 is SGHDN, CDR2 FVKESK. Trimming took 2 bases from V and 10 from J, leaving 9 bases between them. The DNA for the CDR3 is TGTGCCAGCAGCCAACTGCAGGGATCACCCCTCCACTTT. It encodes CASSQLQGSPLHF. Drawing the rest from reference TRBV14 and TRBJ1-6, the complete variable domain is EAGVTQFPSHSVIEKGQTVTLRCDPISGHDNLYWYRRVMGKEIKFLLHFVKESKQDESGMPNNRFLAERTGGTYSTLKVQPAELEDSGVYFCASSQLQGSPLHFGNGTRLTVT.

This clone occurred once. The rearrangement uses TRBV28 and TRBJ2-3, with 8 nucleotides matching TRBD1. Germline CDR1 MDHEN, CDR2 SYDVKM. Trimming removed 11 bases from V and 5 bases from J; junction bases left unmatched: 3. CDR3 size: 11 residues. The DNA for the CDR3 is TGTGCCGGACAGGGACAAGATACGCAGTATTTT. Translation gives CAGQGQDTQYF. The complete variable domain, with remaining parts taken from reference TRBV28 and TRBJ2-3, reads DVKVTQSSRYLVKRTGEKVFLECVQDMDHENMFWYRQDPGLGLRLIYFSYDVKMKEKGDIPEGYSVSREKKERFSLILESASTNQTSMYLCAGQGQDTQYFGPGTRLTVL.

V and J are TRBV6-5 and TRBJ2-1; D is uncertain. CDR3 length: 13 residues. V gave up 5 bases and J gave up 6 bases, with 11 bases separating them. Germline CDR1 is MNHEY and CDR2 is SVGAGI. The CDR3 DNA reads TGTGCCAGCAGTCCCAGATACCCCAATGAGCAGTTCTTC. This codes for CASSPRYPNEQFF.

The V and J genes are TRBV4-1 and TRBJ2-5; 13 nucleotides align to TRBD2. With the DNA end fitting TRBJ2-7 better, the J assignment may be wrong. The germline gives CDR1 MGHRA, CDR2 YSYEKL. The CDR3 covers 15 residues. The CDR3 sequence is CASSHRTSGGYEQYF. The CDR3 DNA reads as TGCGCCAGCAGCCACCGGACTAGCGGGGGTTACGAGCAGTACTTC.